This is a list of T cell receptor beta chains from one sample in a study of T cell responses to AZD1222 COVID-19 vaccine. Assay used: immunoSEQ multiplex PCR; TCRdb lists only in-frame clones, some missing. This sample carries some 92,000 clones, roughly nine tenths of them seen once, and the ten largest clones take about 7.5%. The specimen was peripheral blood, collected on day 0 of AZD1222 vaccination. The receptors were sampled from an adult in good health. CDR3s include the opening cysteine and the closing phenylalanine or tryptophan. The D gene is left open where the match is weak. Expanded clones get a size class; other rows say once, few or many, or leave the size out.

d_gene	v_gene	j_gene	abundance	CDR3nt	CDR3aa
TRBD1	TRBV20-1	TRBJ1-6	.	TGCAGTGCTAGTCGGCAGGGGGTGAATTCACCCCTCCACTTT	CSASRQGVNSPLHF
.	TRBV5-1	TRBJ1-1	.	TGCGCCAGCAGCTTCGGATGGGGGACCGAAGCTTTCTTT	CASSFGWGTEAFF
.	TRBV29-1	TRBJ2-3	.	TGCAGCGTTGAAATGGACCCTGACATTACGCAGTATTTT	CSVEMDPDITQYF
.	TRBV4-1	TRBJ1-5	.	TGCGCCAGCAGCCAAGGTGGGGAGAATAGCAATCAGCCCCAGCATTTT	CASSQGGENSNQPQHF
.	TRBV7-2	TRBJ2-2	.	TGTGCCAGCAGCTTAAGTTTGAGGACCAGGGAGCTGTTTTTT	CASSLSLRTRELFF
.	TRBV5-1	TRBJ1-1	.	TGCGCCAGCAGCTTACTGACAGGAGCGGAAAACACTGAAGCTTTCTTT	CASSLLTGAENTEAFF
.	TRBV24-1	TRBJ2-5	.	TGTGCCACCAGTGACCGCAGGGGGACCCAGTACTTC	CATSDRRGTQYF
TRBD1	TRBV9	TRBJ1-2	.	TGTGCCAGCACCCTGTTCACAGGGGACTATGGCTACACCTTC	CASTLFTGDYGYTF
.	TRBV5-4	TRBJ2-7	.	TGTGCCAGCAGCTCCGCCCGACTAGGACCCACCTCCTACGAGCAGTACTTC	CASSSARLGPTSYEQYF
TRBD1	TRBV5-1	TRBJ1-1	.	TGCGCCAGCAGCTTGTCCCCGGGGTGGTTACAGCCAAGGACAGGCCGGAACACTGAAGCTTTCTTT	CASSLSPGWLQPRTGRNTEAFF
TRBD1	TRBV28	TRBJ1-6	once	TGTGCCAGCAGTTCCGGACAGGGCTATAATTCACCCCTCCACTTT	CASSSGQGYNSPLHF
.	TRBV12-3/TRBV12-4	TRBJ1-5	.	TGTGCCAGCAGTCCGAGAAACAATCAGCCCCAGCATTTT	CASSPRNNQPQHF
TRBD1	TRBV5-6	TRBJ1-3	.	TGTGCCAGCAGGTCACAGACAGGGCCAGGAAACACCATATATTTT	CASRSQTGPGNTIYF
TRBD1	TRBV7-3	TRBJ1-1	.	TGTGCCAGCAGCTTGGGCAGGGGGCGTTTGTCTGAAGCTTTCTTT	CASSLGRGRLSEAFF
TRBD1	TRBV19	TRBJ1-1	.	TGTGCCAGTAGTATAGGGCGGACAGGGCCCACTGAAGCTTTCTTT	CASSIGRTGPTEAFF